This T cell receptor beta chain came from a study of cytomegalovirus exposure and HLA in healthy donors. General observations from the study: Testing in vitro showed a few CMV-associated chains specific for CMV antigens. Cytomegalovirus status was reportedly diagnosed by the classifier with high sensitivity and specificity.

This clone was detected a few times. Its antigen is still unknown. Using immunoSEQ multiplex PCR, the repertoire was profiled, and TCRdb retains in-frame clones only, with some absent. The sample records 95,000 to 150,000 clones, 90% to 95% being singletons. The CDR3 has 12 residues. V dropped 3 bases and J dropped 6 bases, with 12 bases sitting between them. The germline CDR1 and CDR2 sequences are GTSNPN and SVGIG (reference sequence). The chain has TRBV30 and TRBJ2-7; D may be TRBD2 (6 bases). Material: PBMCs. This TCR was sampled from a woman under 30 in good health and CMV-seronegative. The DNA for the CDR3 is TGTGCCTGGAGGGGGACTCCAAGCGAGCAGTACTTC. It encodes CAWRGTPSEQYF. The full variable domain, with the rest looked up from reference TRBV30 and TRBJ2-7, is SQTIHQWPATLVQPVGSPLSLECTVEGTSNPNLYWYRQAAGRGLQLLFYSVGIGQISSEVPQNLSASRPQDRQFILSSKKLLLSDSGFYLCAWRGTPSEQYFGPGTRLTVT.